The rows below give T cell receptor beta chains drawn from one sample of a study of OX40 agonist ivuxolimab in advanced cancers. TCRdb keeps only in-frame clones here, not all; method: immunoSEQ multiplex PCR. The sample has about 45,000 clones, just under 95% seen once. The input for sequencing was CD4+ or CD8+ T cells sorted from blood, taken in a trial of the OX40 agonist ivuxolimab. Receptor source: an adult with an advanced solid tumor such as melanoma, head and neck, liver or kidney cancer. CDR3s include the opening cysteine and the closing phenylalanine or tryptophan. D genes are given only for firm matches. Part of the rows lack a size; the others show once, few, many or a class for expanded clones.

cdr3_nt: TGTGCCAGCAGTCCACAGGGACGGATCTCCTACAATGAGCAGTTCTTC; cdr3_aa: CASSPQGRISYNEQFF; j_call: TRBJ2-1; d_call: -; v_call: TRBV27; clone_size: -
cdr3_nt: TGTGCCAGCAGCTTAGGTGACATCCTCTTGGAGCAGTACTTC; cdr3_aa: CASSLGDILLEQYF; j_call: TRBJ2-7; d_call: -; v_call: TRBV7-6; clone_size: -
cdr3_nt: TGTGCCAGCAGTTTAGGCAGGGTCGCCTACGAGCAGTACTTC; cdr3_aa: CASSLGRVAYEQYF; j_call: TRBJ2-7; d_call: -; v_call: TRBV28; clone_size: -
cdr3_nt: TGTGCCAGCAGCTTGCCCCCCTTCTATTCCTACAATGAGCAGTTCTTC; cdr3_aa: CASSLPPFYSYNEQFF; j_call: TRBJ2-1; d_call: -; v_call: TRBV11-3; clone_size: -
cdr3_nt: TGTGCCAGCAGCCGTCCTGGCAGAACCGATTTTTACGAGCAGTACTTC; cdr3_aa: CASSRPGRTDFYEQYF; j_call: TRBJ2-7; d_call: -; v_call: TRBV4-2; clone_size: -
cdr3_nt: TGTGCCAGTAGTATGGAAGGAGGTTCAACCTACGAGCAGTACTTC; cdr3_aa: CASSMEGGSTYEQYF; j_call: TRBJ2-7; d_call: -; v_call: TRBV19; clone_size: -
cdr3_nt: TGTGCCAGCAGTTATCAACGACTAGCGGGAGCGCCCTACGAGCAGTACTTC; cdr3_aa: CASSYQRLAGAPYEQYF; j_call: TRBJ2-7; d_call: TRBD2; v_call: TRBV6-9; clone_size: once
cdr3_nt: TGTGCCAGCCGACGGGACTATGCCCTCTACGAGCAGTACTTC; cdr3_aa: CASRRDYALYEQYF; j_call: TRBJ2-7; d_call: TRBD2; v_call: TRBV28; clone_size: -
cdr3_nt: TGTGCCAGCAGCCGGGACAGGGTGGGGTCCTACAATGAGCAGTTCTTC; cdr3_aa: CASSRDRVGSYNEQFF; j_call: TRBJ2-1; d_call: TRBD1; v_call: TRBV9; clone_size: -
cdr3_nt: TGTGCCAGCAGCCCGGGACAGGACTACGAGCAGTACTTC; cdr3_aa: CASSPGQDYEQYF; j_call: TRBJ2-7; d_call: TRBD1; v_call: TRBV7-9; clone_size: -